The 6 T cell receptor beta chains below come from one sample, sequenced in a study of blood T cell repertoires in COVID-19. The method was immunoSEQ multiplex PCR; TCRdb's version includes in-frame clones alone and lacks a portion of them. The sample includes approximately 150,000 clones, 80% of them seen just once. The sample taken for sequencing was PBMCs or T cells enriched from blood (not recorded which). These receptors came from a middle-aged man who had recovered from COVID-19.

The chain carries TRBV25-1 and TRBJ1-1; no firm D call. V lost 6 bases and J 4 bases, leaving 6 bases between the germline ends. This CDR3 region has 11 residues. In germline, CDR1 is MGHDK, CDR2 SYGVNS. The CDR3 here is CASRAGTEAFF. The CDR3 region has the DNA TGTGCCAGCAGGGCGGGCACTGAAGCTTTCTTT.

The chain couples TRBV6-5 to TRBJ2-5, with D possibly TRBD2 on 5 matching bases. Germline V gene sequence: CDR1 MNHEY, CDR2 SVGAGI. Trimming left V 10 bases short and J 4 bases short, with 16 bases between. The CDR3 extends over 13 amino acids. The CDR3 DNA follows: TGTGCCACCTCTAAGAGGGAGATAGAGACCCAGTACTTC. This sequence encodes CATSKREIETQYF.

This chain uses TRBV30 with TRBJ1-2, with 7 positions matching TRBD1. This CDR3 has 14 amino acids. Germline V gives CDR1 GTSNPN, CDR2 SVGIG (reference sequence). V trimming: 2 bases; J trimming: 2 bases; junction bases outside the gene matches: 5. The CDR3 coding sequence is TGTGCCTGGAGTTTGACAGGGCCGAACTATGGCTACACCTTC. It yields the protein CAWSLTGPNYGYTF.

The V and J genes are TRBV15 and TRBJ1-1; 7 positions match TRBD1. The CDR3 spans 14 residues. The germline CDR1 and CDR2 sequences are LNHNV and YYDKDF (reference sequence). With 5 bases clipped from V and 3 bases from J, the junction kept 6 bases outside the gene matches. As DNA, the CDR3 is TGTGCCACCAGCTGGGGACAGCAGTACACTGAAGCTTTCTTT. This encodes CATSWGQQYTEAFF.

This clone occurred a few times. The chain employs TRBV3-1 (or the pseudogene TRBV3-2) and TRBJ1-2; possible D gene TRBD1, 5 bases. Trimming took off 0 bases at V and 8 bases at J, with 10 bases between the two ends. There are 13 residues in the CDR3. The germline CDR1 and CDR2 sequences are LGHDT and YNNKEL (reference sequence). DNA for the CDR3: TGTGCCAGCAGCCAAGATATAAGGGGCGGCTACACCTTC. Translated, it gives CASSQDIRGGYTF.

This clone occurred many times. V usage is TRBV6-1 and J usage is TRBJ2-3; D unclear. V was shortened by 1 base and J by 8 bases, with 10 bases between the two germline ends. Germline V gene sequence: CDR1 MNHNS, CDR2 SASEGT. The CDR3 consists of 13 residues. The CDR3 region has the DNA TGTGCCAGCAGTGAAGTTAACAGTGGTACGCAGTATTTT. This encodes CASSEVNSGTQYF.